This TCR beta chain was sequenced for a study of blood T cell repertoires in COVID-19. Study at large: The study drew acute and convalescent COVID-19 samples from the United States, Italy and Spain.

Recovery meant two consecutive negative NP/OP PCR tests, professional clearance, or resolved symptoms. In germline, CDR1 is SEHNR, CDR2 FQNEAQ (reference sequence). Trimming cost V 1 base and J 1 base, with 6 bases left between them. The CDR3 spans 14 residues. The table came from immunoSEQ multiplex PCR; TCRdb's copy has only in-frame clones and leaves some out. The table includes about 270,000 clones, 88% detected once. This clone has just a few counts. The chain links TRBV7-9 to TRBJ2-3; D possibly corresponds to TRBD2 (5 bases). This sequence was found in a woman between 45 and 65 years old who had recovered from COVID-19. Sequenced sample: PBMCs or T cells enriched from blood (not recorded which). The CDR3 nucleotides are TGTGCCAGCAGCTTAGTGGGAGGCACAGATACGCAGTATTTT. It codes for CASSLVGGTDTQYF.